This is a list of T cell receptor beta chains from one sample in a study of T cell repertoires in cytomegalovirus infection. TCRdb processed the reads anew with MiXCR; each CDR3 protein has one entry. The sample includes 200,000 or so distinct CDR3 sequences, 28% of them seen just once. The sample consisted of PBMCs. The source is a human donor in good health (CMV status not recorded). Some clones in this sample may be carry-over from other donors' samples. CDR3s leave out the opening cysteine and the closing phenylalanine or tryptophan.

CDR3aa | len | v_gene
ASSDEGTGEQF | 11 | TRBV6-1
ASSRELRDRTTNEKLF | 16 | TRBV4-2
ASSHNEETQY | 10 | TRBV7-2
ASSRDLRNTEAF | 12 | TRBV6-5
ASSFSGDFQETQY | 13 | TRBV7-9
ASSLLAGSADSPLH | 14 | TRBV5-1
ASRSAFLSGGDNEQF | 15 | TRBV6-2/TRBV6-3
ASSSRGGYEQY | 11 | TRBV7-2
AWTPLGQGVSDYGYT | 15 | TRBV30
ASSSQYTGELF | 11 | TRBV6-5
ASSAFRVGQNTEAF | 14 | TRBV13
ASSPPAPDTQY | 11 | TRBV18
ASRPSGTGSSPLH | 13 | TRBV28
ASSRVPRETQY | 11 | TRBV6-6
ASSSETGGKNIQY | 13 | TRBV7-2
ATNLGSYGYT | 10 | TRBV10-3
ASSLSSSADAEQF | 13 | TRBV19
SARDANSPLH | 10 | TRBV20-1
ASRRGENADTQY | 12 | TRBV12-3/TRBV12-4
ASTSGLQSTDTQY | 13 | TRBV2
ASSEYGQTSGYT | 12 | TRBV25-1
ASSPAGGNSYEQY | 13 | TRBV28
ASSREQGGNQPQH | 13 | TRBV2
ASSQARSYTEAF | 12 | TRBV4-3
ASSLPSGGGETQY | 13 | TRBV7-2
SVHIPGQGPYEQY | 13 | TRBV29-1
ASSRETTNEKLF | 12 | TRBV2